This TCR beta chain comes out of a study of T-cell memory formation after mild COVID-19. Study results and limitations: That cross-reactive memory joined was suggested by some responding clones appearing in pre-infection memory. Clones contracting day 15 to 85 were balanced CD4/CD8; later expanders leaned CD4+. Contracting CD8+ clones were enriched in EMRA, CD4+ mainly in CM and EM.

This clonotype was seen a handful of times. Its target is not known. The length of the CDR3 is 14 residues. CDR1 is SEHNR, CDR2 FQNEAQ, per germline (reference sequence). V was pared by 4 bases and J by 3 bases, with 10 bases between. The TCR alpha and TCR beta cDNA libraries, bearing sample barcodes and UMIs, were generated by 5'RACE using constant-segment primers. MiXCR, applied by TCRdb to the 5' RACE reads, yields one record per CDR3 protein. Of roughly 150,000 distinct CDR3 sequences detected, about 15% appear once; the ten largest clones hold about 14%. The TCR sequence derives from an adult woman who had mild COVID-19 (a few samples of this study predate the infection). Cell type and time point are not known. J is TRBJ2-1 and V is TRBV7-9, with D unclear. Sequencing input: PBMCs or a T cell subset sorted from them (not recorded which). CDR3 nucleotides: TGTGCCAGCAGCTCTACCACAAACTACAATGAGCAGTTCTTC. Its protein product is CASSSTTNYNEQFF.